The text below deals with one TCR beta chain. Original processing notes: Amplified reference gene primers provided the basis for estimating nucleated cell counts. Generated by immunoSEQ multiplex PCR, the TCRdb table keeps only in-frame clones and is missing some. The V and J calls and clone size are taken from that table; D and trimming were inferred from the DNA. Seen here are 250,000 to 300,000 clones, 88% observed once, and the top ten hold about 11%. These data belong to a study of blood T cell repertoires in COVID-19. The CDR3 is 14 amino acids. Germline V lookup: CDR1 SGHRS, CDR2 YFSETQ. Trimming removed 4 bases from V and 7 bases from J, with 17 bases in between.

The TCR originated in a woman in her 30s with COVID-19, enrolled during active disease. Sample: peripheral blood. The chain links TRBV5-1 to TRBJ1-2, with TRBD1 as a possible D gene (5 bases). CDR3 nucleotide sequence: TGCGCCAGCAGCAGGGACTCCTCTAGCAGTGGCTACACCTTC. It codes for CASSRDSSSSGYTF.